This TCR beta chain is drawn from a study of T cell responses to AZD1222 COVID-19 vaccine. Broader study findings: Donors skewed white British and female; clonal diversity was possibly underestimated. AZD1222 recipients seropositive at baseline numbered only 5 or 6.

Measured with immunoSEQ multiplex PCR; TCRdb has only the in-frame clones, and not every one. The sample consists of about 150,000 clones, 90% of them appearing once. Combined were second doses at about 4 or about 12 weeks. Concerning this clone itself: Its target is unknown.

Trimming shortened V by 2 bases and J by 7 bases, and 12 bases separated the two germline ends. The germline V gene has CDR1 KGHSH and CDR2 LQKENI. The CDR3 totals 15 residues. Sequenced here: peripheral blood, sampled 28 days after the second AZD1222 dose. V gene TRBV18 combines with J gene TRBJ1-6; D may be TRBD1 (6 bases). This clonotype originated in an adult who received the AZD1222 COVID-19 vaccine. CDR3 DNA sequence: TGTGCCAGCTCACCAATCCGGGGGGCCAATTCACCCCTCCACTTT. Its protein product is CASSPIRGANSPLHF.